This TCR beta chain came from a study of blood T cell repertoires in COVID-19. The overall study: Specimens from acute and convalescent COVID-19 originated in the United States, Italy and Spain. T cells, B-cell-depleted T cells, or PBMCs supplied cDNA or gDNA.

Produced via immunoSEQ multiplex PCR; TCRdb's table is partial and in-frame only. The table records tens of thousands of clones, roughly 86% of them present only once. This clone was counted between two and nine times. This CDR3 spans 13 amino acids. Germline trimming cut 10 bases from V and 6 bases from J; bases unmatched to any gene: 6. Germline V lookup: CDR1 WNHNN, CDR2 SYGVQD (reference sequence). This TCR was recovered from a man aged 50 to 59 with acute or convalescent COVID-19. The chain is built from TRBV10-1 and TRBJ1-6; 7 bases align to TRBD1. The sequenced sample was peripheral blood. The CDR3 coding sequence is TGCGCCACCCGGGACAGCTTTAATTCACCCCTCCACTTT. This sequence encodes CATRDSFNSPLHF.